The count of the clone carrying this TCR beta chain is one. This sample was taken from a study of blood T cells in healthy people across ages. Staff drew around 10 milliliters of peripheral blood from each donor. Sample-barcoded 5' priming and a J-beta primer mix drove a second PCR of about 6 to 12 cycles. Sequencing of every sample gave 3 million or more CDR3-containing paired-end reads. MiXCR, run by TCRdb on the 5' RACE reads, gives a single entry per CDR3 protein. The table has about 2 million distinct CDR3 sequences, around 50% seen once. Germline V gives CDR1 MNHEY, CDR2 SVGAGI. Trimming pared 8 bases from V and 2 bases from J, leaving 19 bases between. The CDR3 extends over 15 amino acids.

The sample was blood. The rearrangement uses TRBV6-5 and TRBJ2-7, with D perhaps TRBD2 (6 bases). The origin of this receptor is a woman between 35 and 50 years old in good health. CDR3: CASYPRAGSPYEQYF. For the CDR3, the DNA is TGTGCCAGCTACCCTAGGGCGGGGTCACCCTACGAGCAGTACTTC.